The 9 T cell receptor beta chains presented below share a single source sample, sequenced in a study of blood T cell repertoires in COVID-19. This table comes from immunoSEQ multiplex PCR, and its TCRdb copy is limited to in-frame clones, with some not included. The table includes roughly 40,000 clones, 79% detected once. Sequencing was carried out using peripheral blood. These receptors all stem from a man in his 70s with acute or convalescent COVID-19.

The chain combines TRBV9 with TRBJ1-1, with a possible D match to TRBD1 (6 bases). Trimming cost V 3 bases and J 0 bases, with 9 bases left between them. CDR1 SGDLS and CDR2 YYNGEE come from the germline V gene. This CDR3 has 14 residues. The CDR3 sequence: CASSEGTLNTEAFF. CDR3 nucleotides: TGTGCCAGCAGCGAGGGGACACTGAACACTGAAGCTTTCTTT.

The gene calls are TRBV5-8 and TRBJ2-1; TRBD2 matches 9 bases. The V gene's germline CDR1 is SGHTS and CDR2 YDEGEE. This CDR3 contains 15 residues. The trim removed 1 base at V and 4 bases at J, leaving 3 bases unmatched. The CDR3 DNA reads as TGTGCCAGCAGCTTGCGTCTAGCGGGGTACAATGAGCAGTTCTTC. It yields the protein CASSLRLAGYNEQFF. Together with reference TRBV5-8 and TRBJ2-1, the CDR3 gives the full variable domain: EAGVTQSPTHLIKTRGQQATLRCSPISGHTSVYWYQQALGLGLQFLLWYDEGEERNRGNFPPRFSGRQFPNYSSELNVNALELEDSALYLCASSLRLAGYNEQFFGPGTRLTVL.

The chain combines TRBV27 with TRBJ2-7; 8 nucleotides align to TRBD1. The CDR3 length is 15 residues. Germline V gives CDR1 MNHEY, CDR2 SMNVEV (reference sequence). Losses at the gene ends were 0 bases for V and 2 bases for J; bases not matched to a gene: 3. Written as DNA, the CDR3 is TGTGCCAGCAGTTTATCACAGGACAGGGCCTACGAGCAGTACTTC. Encoded protein: CASSLSQDRAYEQYF.

The chain recombines TRBV5-1 with TRBJ1-2, with TRBD1 matching over 8 bases. V lost 4 bases to trimming and J lost 5 bases; unmatched junction nucleotides: 7. The CDR3 runs 14 residues. Looked up from germline, CDR1 is SGHRS and CDR2 is YFSETQ. The CDR3 protein is CASSVGQGEYGYTF. CDR3 DNA sequence: TGCGCCAGCAGCGTCGGACAGGGAGAGTATGGCTACACCTTC.

The table lists this clone with a few counts. The chain recombines TRBV3-1 (or the pseudogene TRBV3-2) with TRBJ1-2; a possible D gene is TRBD1 (6 bases). In germline, CDR1 is LGHDT, CDR2 YNNKEL (reference sequence). This CDR3 contains 12 residues. V lost 4 bases, J lost 8 bases, and 11 bases lay in between. The DNA for the CDR3 is TGTGCCAGCAGCCTCCGGGACAACGGCTACACCTTC. Protein product: CASSLRDNGYTF.

This sequence joins TRBV5-4 and TRBJ2-3; 8 bases are shared with TRBD1. The CDR3 extends over 15 amino acids. V shed 0 bases and J 8 bases; nucleotides not matched to a gene: 8. Germline values: CDR1 SGHNT, CDR2 YYREEE (reference sequence). DNA of the CDR3: TGTGCCAGCAGCTTGGGGGCAGGGGGCGCGTCTACGCAGTATTTT. This codes for CASSLGAGGASTQYF.

V gene TRBV2 combines with J gene TRBJ2-3, with TRBD2 matching 11 bases. This CDR3 spans 15 amino acids. Germline trimming cut 6 bases from V and 1 base from J; bases unmatched to any gene: 3. Germline V CDR1 and CDR2: SNHLY, FYNNEI. CDR3 coding DNA: TGTGCCAGCAGAGGGACTAGCGGTCGCACAGATACGCAGTATTTT. This encodes CASRGTSGRTDTQYF.

The chain combines TRBV10-3 with TRBJ2-2; 7 bases line up with TRBD1. The CDR3 spans 13 residues. J lost 2 bases, V lost 10 bases, and 4 bases had no gene match. Germline lookup yields CDR1 ENHRY and CDR2 SYGVKD. CDR3 DNA: TGTGCCAGCCGGGACAGTAACACCGGGGAGCTGTTTTTT. Translated, it gives CASRDSNTGELFF.

V is TRBV7-3 and J is TRBJ1-1, with a weak D call TRBD1 (6 bases). V was pared by 5 bases and J by 6 bases, with 16 bases between. This CDR3 is 14 amino acids long. Germline CDR1 and CDR2: SGHTA and FQGTGA. CDR3 nucleotides: TGTGCCAGCAGCCCTTCCGGGACAAGGGCTGAAGCTTTCTTT. It is translated as CASSPSGTRAEAFF.